These 24 T cell receptor beta chains came from one sample sequenced in a study of cytomegalovirus exposure and HLA in healthy donors. The PCR employed 60 Vbeta primers together with 13 Jbeta primers. Only in-frame clones appear in the TCRdb table, and some are missing; sequencing was by immunoSEQ multiplex PCR. In the table there are around 300,000 clones, over 85% of which are singletons. The sample comprised PBMCs. The receptors come from a woman younger than 35 in good health and CMV-seronegative.

V is TRBV6-5 and J is TRBJ1-3, with D uncertain. Looked up from germline, CDR1 is MNHEY and CDR2 is SVGAGI. V was cut by 6 bases and J by 3 bases, with 6 bases left in between. The CDR3 covers 12 residues. The CDR3: CASSSRGNTIYF. In DNA form, the CDR3 reads TGTGCCAGCAGCTCCCGTGGAAACACCATATATTTT.

The gene calls are TRBV28 and TRBJ1-1; 9 positions agree with TRBD1. Trimming cost V 7 bases and J 10 bases; bases outside gene matches: 19. The CDR3 length is 16 residues. The V gene's germline CDR1 is MDHEN and CDR2 SYDVKM. CDR3 DNA sequence: TGTGCCAGCACCCCTTTCCTCTCGGGACAGGGTCAGCGAGCTTTCTTT. This codes for CASTPFLSGQGQRAFF.

V usage is TRBV7-9 and J usage is TRBJ2-7; 12 bases fit TRBD1. J was trimmed by 5 bases and V by 4 bases; bases with no gene match: 6. Looked up from germline, CDR1 is SEHNR and CDR2 is FQNEAQ (reference sequence). CDR3 length: 15 residues. The CDR3 DNA follows: TGTGCCAGCAGCTCCTACGGGACAGGGGGCGACGAGCAGTACTTC. Its translation is CASSSYGTGGDEQYF.

The rearrangement joins TRBV19 to TRBJ2-3; the match to TRBD2 covers 8 bases. Germline V gene data show CDR1 as LNHDA and CDR2 as SQIVND (reference sequence). With V trimmed by 2 bases and J by 3 bases, 7 bases remained unmatched. The CDR3 has 16 amino acids. The CDR3 region is CASSILPGGETDTQYF. Written as DNA, the CDR3 is TGTGCCAGTAGTATACTACCCGGGGGGGAAACAGATACGCAGTATTTT.

The rearrangement links TRBV13 to TRBJ2-1, with 7 bases aligning to TRBD1. CDR3 length equals 15 residues. The junction had 8 bases not matched to a gene; V was cut back by 7 bases and J by 2 bases. CDR1 and CDR2 from the germline V gene are PRHDT and FYEKMQ (reference sequence). CDR3 sequence: CASTTGQLAYNEQFF. In DNA form, the CDR3 reads TGTGCCAGCACCACGGGACAGCTAGCCTACAATGAGCAGTTCTTC. Combining the CDR3 with reference TRBV13 and TRBJ2-1 gives the whole variable domain AAGVIQSPRHLIKEKRETATLKCYPIPRHDTVYWYQQGPGQDPQFLISFYEKMQSDKGSIPDRFSAQQFSDYHSELNMSSLELGDSALYFCASTTGQLAYNEQFFGPGTRLTVL.

The chain combines TRBV30 with TRBJ1-3; no clear D. The germline V gene has CDR1 GTSNPN and CDR2 SVGIG (reference sequence). This CDR3 spans 13 amino acids. The CDR3 nucleotides are TGTGCATCAAGTATCTACTCTGGAAACACCATATATTTT. Translated: CASSIYSGNTIYF.

The sample holds one count of this clone. The genes are TRBV7-2 and TRBJ2-1; 8 bases agree with TRBD2. V shed 0 bases and J 4 bases; nucleotides not matched to a gene: 5. The CDR3 runs 16 residues. Germline assignment: CDR1 SGHTA and CDR2 FQGNSA. CDR3 coding DNA: TGTGCCAGCAGCTTAGCGAGCGGGGGAGTTTACAATGAGCAGTTCTTC. Amino acid sequence: CASSLASGGVYNEQFF.

For the CDR3, the DNA is TGCAGCGTTTTAGGTAGCGAAGCTTTCTTT. Protein product: CSVLGSEAFF. V gene TRBV29-1 combines with J gene TRBJ1-1; D is ambiguous. CDR3 length equals 10 residues. V was pared by 5 bases and J by 8 bases, with 9 bases between. Germline V lookup: CDR1 SQVTM, CDR2 ANQGSEA.

This chain's CDR3 is CASQGGPILNTEAFF. In DNA form, the CDR3 reads TGTGCCAGTCAAGGGGGCCCGATACTGAACACTGAAGCTTTCTTT. This chain connects TRBV19 to TRBJ1-1, with 7 positions matching TRBD1. V shed 8 bases and J 0 bases; nucleotides not matched to a gene: 9. Germline V gene data show CDR1 as LNHDA and CDR2 as SQIVND (reference sequence). This CDR3 has 15 residues.

CDR3 residues: CASSPTVGLAGGPDTQYF. In DNA form, the CDR3 reads TGTGCCAGCAGCCCGACCGTCGGACTAGCGGGGGGGCCCGATACGCAGTATTTT. The chain joins TRBV5-6 to TRBJ2-3; TRBD2 matches at 15 bases. Germline V gene data show CDR1 as SGHDT and CDR2 as YYEEEE. V gave up 4 bases and J gave up 6 bases; unmatched junction bases: 12. There are 18 residues in the CDR3.

CDR3 protein: CASRASYEQYF. Written as DNA, the CDR3 is TGCGCCAGCAGGGCCTCCTACGAGCAGTACTTC. The chain has TRBV5-1 and TRBJ2-7; D unclear. V was clipped by 5 bases and J by 0 bases, with 3 bases between them. This CDR3 comprises 11 residues. The germline V gene encodes CDR1 SGHRS and CDR2 YFSETQ.

The rearrangement joins TRBV14 to TRBJ1-2; D ambiguous. Germline V lookup: CDR1 SGHDN, CDR2 FVKESK. This CDR3 region has 13 residues. V was shortened by 0 bases and J by 11 bases, with 13 bases between the two germline ends. The CDR3 DNA is TGTGCCAGCAGCCAAGATTTGGGCTCGCGTTACACCTTC. Translating it yields CASSQDLGSRYTF.

The chain is built from TRBV6-1 and TRBJ1-1; 9 bases agree with TRBD1. V shed 9 bases, J shed 1 base, and the junction held 6 bases outside the gene matches. Germline V lookup: CDR1 MNHNS, CDR2 SASEGT. The CDR3 extends over 14 amino acids. This CDR3 reads CASRAGQGNTEAFF. CDR3 DNA: TGTGCCAGTCGAGCGGGACAGGGGAACACTGAAGCTTTCTTT.

The V call is TRBV13, the J call TRBJ1-4, with TRBD1 matching 8 bases. The length of the CDR3 is 15 residues. J gave up 13 bases and V 5 bases, and 15 bases lay outside the gene matches. Germline V CDR1 and CDR2: PRHDT, FYEKMQ (reference sequence). CDR3 amino acids: CASSEGDRSISGLFF. The CDR3, as DNA: TGTGCCAGCAGCGAAGGGGACAGGTCCATAAGCGGACTGTTTTTT.

CDR3 region: CASSLTDTEAFF. The DNA for the CDR3 is TGTGCCAGCAGCTTAACGGACACTGAAGCTTTCTTT. The chain carries TRBV7-8 and TRBJ1-1; D is ambiguous. This CDR3 region has 12 residues. Per germline, CDR1 SGHVS and CDR2 FQNEAQ. V shed 2 bases and J shed 3 bases, with 4 bases lying between them.

The chain couples TRBV9 to TRBJ1-2, with D maybe TRBD1 (5 bases). V lost 3 bases and J lost 6, with 15 bases in between. The CDR3 loop spans 14 amino acids. CDR1 and CDR2 from the germline V gene are SGDLS and YYNGEE. In DNA form, the CDR3 reads TGTGCCAGCAGCGCGGATTGGGGCCGGAATGGCTACACCTTC. Translated, it gives CASSADWGRNGYTF. The full variable domain, its missing parts supplied by reference TRBV9 and TRBJ1-2, is DSGVTQTPKHLITATGQRVTLRCSPRSGDLSVYWYQQSLDQGLQFLIQYYNGEERAKGNILERFSAQQFPDLHSELNLSSLELGDSALYFCASSADWGRNGYTFGSGTRLTVV.

The chain combines TRBV5-1 with TRBJ1-5; 9 nucleotides agree with TRBD1. Germline V gene sequence: CDR1 SGHRS, CDR2 YFSETQ. The V segment lost 2 bases and the J segment 6 bases; nucleotides outside the gene matches: 3. The CDR3 consists of 14 residues. The CDR3 is CASSLGQGTQPQHF. The CDR3 DNA reads TGCGCCAGCAGCTTAGGACAGGGGACTCAGCCCCAGCATTTT.

This chain links TRBV2 with TRBJ1-3; unclear D gene. There are 15 residues in the CDR3. Trimming cost V 4 bases and J 8 bases, with 18 bases left between them. The germline CDR1 and CDR2 sequences are SNHLY and FYNNEI. CDR3 region: CASSVGGSEGDTIYF. The CDR3 DNA sequence: TGTGCCAGCAGTGTTGGAGGTTCGGAAGGAGACACCATATATTTT.

This clone turned up a few times. The V call is TRBV5-6, the J call TRBJ2-7; D is ambiguous. Looked up from germline, CDR1 is SGHDT and CDR2 is YYEEEE. The CDR3 consists of 15 residues. Trimming cost V 4 bases and J 0 bases, with 14 bases left between them. The CDR3 nucleotides read TGTGCCAGCAGCCCGACACGGATGAGCTCCTACGAGCAGTACTTC. It translates to CASSPTRMSSYEQYF. Complete variable domain (other parts from reference TRBV5-6 and TRBJ2-7): DAGVTQSPTHLIKTRGQQVTLRCSPKSGHDTVSWYQQALGQGPQFIFQYYEEEERQRGNFPDRFSGHQFPNYSSELNVNALLLGDSALYLCASSPTRMSSYEQYFGPGTRLTVT.

V gene TRBV30 combines with J gene TRBJ1-3; D is undetermined. The CDR3 totals 15 residues. Between the trimmed V and J ends, which lost 8 bases and 0 bases, there was a span of 17 bases. Germline V gives CDR1 GTSNPN, CDR2 SVGIG (reference sequence). The chain's CDR3 is CAGTFRGFSGNTIYF. CDR3 sequence (DNA): TGTGCCGGAACCTTCAGAGGTTTCTCTGGAAACACCATATATTTT.

V is TRBV19 and J is TRBJ1-1; D is possibly TRBD1 (6 bases). Trimming pared 5 bases from V and 6 bases from J, leaving 16 bases between. This CDR3 region has 14 residues. Germline CDR1 reads LNHDA; CDR2 reads SQIVND (reference sequence). Here the CDR3 DNA reads TGTGCCAGTAGTTTCGACAGGTTAATCGCTGAAGCTTTCTTT. As protein: CASSFDRLIAEAFF. Full variable domain (rest looked up from reference TRBV19 and TRBJ1-1): DGGITQSPKYLFRKEGQNVTLSCEQNLNHDAMYWYRQDPGQGLRLIYYSQIVNDFQKGDIAEGYSVSREKKESFPLTVTSAQKNPTAFYLCASSFDRLIAEAFFGQGTRLTVV.

V gene TRBV29-1 combines with J gene TRBJ1-2; 7 bases line up with TRBD1. The length of the CDR3 is 15 residues. CDR1 SQVTM and CDR2 ANQGSEA come from the germline V gene. The ends lost 1 base at V and 5 bases at J; junction bases unmatched: 10. In nucleotides, the CDR3 is TGCAGCGTTGAAGGTCGACAGGGCCATTATTATGGCTACACCTTC. This encodes CSVEGRQGHYYGYTF.

V gene TRBV4-1 combines with J gene TRBJ1-5, with D tentatively TRBD1 (5 bases). The CDR3 consists of 16 residues. Trimming stripped 3 bases from V and 3 bases from J, with 15 bases between. CDR1 is MGHRA, CDR2 YSYEKL, per germline. CDR3 DNA: TGCGCCAGCAGCCACGACTTTGAAGGGGTCAATCAGCCCCAGCATTTT. Residues: CASSHDFEGVNQPQHF.

This chain links TRBV2 with TRBJ1-5; D uncertain. Germline-derived CDR1 and CDR2 are SNHLY and FYNNEI. CDR3 length: 15 residues. Trimming shortened V by 4 bases and J by 4 bases, and 14 bases separated the two germline ends. CDR3 sequence (DNA): TGTGCCAGCAGTGCAGGTATGAAGGATAATCAGCCCCAGCATTTT. Amino acid sequence: CASSAGMKDNQPQHF.